Each of the 26 T cell receptor beta chains below was sequenced from the same sample in a study of blood T cell dynamics during melanoma immunotherapy. Time point: week 3, after first cycle of checkpoint inhibitor. Sequenced by immunoSEQ multiplex PCR; TCRdb stores in-frame clones only, minus some. The sample carries around 880 clones, 88% recorded once. The specimen comprised cell-free DNA from blood, sampled from a patient treated with checkpoint blockade. These receptors were obtained from a human donor with melanoma.

The J gene is TRBJ1-2, the V gene TRBV4-1, with a weak D call TRBD1 (5 bases). The length of the CDR3 is 15 residues. V was trimmed by 5 bases and J by 0 bases, leaving 13 bases between them. CDR1 and CDR2 (germline): MGHRA, YSYEKL. The CDR3: CASSFLRGSNYGYTF. In DNA, the CDR3 is TGCGCCAGCAGCTTCCTCCGGGGGTCTAACTATGGCTACACCTTC.

The J gene is TRBJ1-5, the V gene TRBV29-1; no clear D gene. Per the germline V gene, CDR1 is SQVTM and CDR2 is ANQGSEA. V was trimmed by 6 bases and J by 1 base, leaving 7 bases between them. There are 12 residues in the CDR3. Here the CDR3 reads CSVRNSNQPQHF. As DNA, the CDR3 is TGCAGCGTCCGAAACAGCAATCAGCCCCAGCATTTT. Using reference TRBV29-1 and TRBJ1-5 for the parts outside the CDR3, the full variable domain is SAVISQKPSRDICQRGTSLTIQCQVDSQVTMMFWYRQQPGQSLTLIATANQGSEATYESGFVIDKFPISRPNLTFSTLTVSNMSPEDSSIYLCSVRNSNQPQHFGDGTRLSIL.

This chain connects TRBV4-2 to TRBJ2-3; 11 bases are shared with TRBD2. Per germline, CDR1 LGHNA and CDR2 YNFKEQ. V shed 2 bases, J shed 3 bases, and the junction held 16 bases outside the gene matches. The CDR3 consists of 20 residues. DNA for the CDR3: TGTGCCAGCAGCCAAATATTAAACCCGACTAGCGGGGTTGGAACAGATACGCAGTATTTT. Protein sequence: CASSQILNPTSGVGTDTQYF.

The rearrangement links TRBV4-1 to TRBJ2-3; 8 nucleotides align to TRBD2. Per the germline V gene, CDR1 is MGHRA and CDR2 is YSYEKL. The CDR3 covers 15 residues. V shed 3 bases and J 5 bases; nucleotides not matched to a gene: 7. CDR3 sequence: CASSHRTSSQDTQYF. The CDR3 region has the DNA TGCGCCAGCAGCCATCGGACTAGCAGTCAAGATACGCAGTATTTT.

The rearrangement joins TRBV6-1 to TRBJ1-3; 8 bases line up with TRBD1. Looked up from germline, CDR1 is MNHNS and CDR2 is SASEGT. The CDR3 runs to 13 residues. Trimming took 4 bases from V and 7 from J; bases not matched to a gene: 3. DNA of the CDR3: TGTGCCAGCAGTGGGACAGGGTCCAACACCATATATTTT. Protein: CASSGTGSNTIYF.

The chain recombines TRBV30 with TRBJ2-3, with 7 nucleotides matching TRBD2. The CDR3 length is 15 residues. Germline V lookup: CDR1 GTSNPN, CDR2 SVGIG (reference sequence). With V trimmed by 5 bases and J by 3 bases, 11 bases remained unmatched. CDR3 protein: CAWGVHAGVTDTQYF. The CDR3 coding sequence is TGTGCCTGGGGGGTTCACGCGGGGGTTACAGATACGCAGTATTTT.

The V call is TRBV19, the J call TRBJ2-7; 8 positions match TRBD1. The J segment lost 4 bases and the V segment lost 3 bases, leaving 2 bases of the junction unmatched. The V gene's germline CDR1 is LNHDA and CDR2 SQIVND (reference sequence). The CDR3 length is 13 residues. The CDR3 here is CASSIGQGYEQYF. CDR3 nucleotides: TGTGCCAGTAGTATCGGACAGGGTTACGAGCAGTACTTC.

V is TRBV19 and J is TRBJ2-5; 12 bases line up with TRBD1. The CDR3 length is 16 residues. Germline CDR1 reads LNHDA; CDR2 reads SQIVND (reference sequence). The J segment lost 4 bases and the V segment lost 2 bases, leaving 5 bases of the junction unmatched. CDR3 region: CASSITGTGGRETQYF. In nucleotides, the CDR3 is TGTGCCAGTAGTATAACCGGGACAGGGGGCAGAGAGACCCAGTACTTC.

This clone showed up just once. The chain employs TRBV19 and TRBJ1-5, with TRBD1 as a possible D gene (5 bases). The ends were cut back, 0 bases at V and 4 bases at J, with 10 bases in the middle. The CDR3 length is 15 residues. The germline gives CDR1 LNHDA, CDR2 SQIVND (reference sequence). The CDR3 region is CASSIDRQGNQPQHF. The DNA of the CDR3 is TGTGCCAGTAGTATAGACCGTCAGGGAAATCAGCCCCAGCATTTT.

The chain carries TRBV10-3 and TRBJ2-1; 8 bases are shared with TRBD2. V lost 8 bases to trimming and J lost 7 bases; unmatched junction nucleotides: 7. The CDR3 runs to 13 residues. The germline V gene has CDR1 ENHRY and CDR2 SYGVKD. CDR3 sequence reads: CAIEAGEGNEQFF. In DNA form, the CDR3 reads TGTGCCATCGAAGCGGGGGAAGGGAATGAGCAGTTCTTC.

There are a few counts of this clone. The V and J genes are TRBV29-1 and TRBJ1-5, with 8 positions matching TRBD1. The CDR3 sequence is 15 residues long. Germline-derived CDR1 and CDR2 are SQVTM and ANQGSEA. J was trimmed by 6 bases and V by 7 bases; bases with no gene match: 14. CDR3 sequence (DNA): TGCAGCGCGTCAACAGGGGGTTCACGTAGTCAGCCCCAGCATTTT. Translation gives CSASTGGSRSQPQHF.

This clone has a single count. V and J are TRBV27 and TRBJ1-1; D ambiguous. This CDR3 has 13 amino acids. V lost 9 bases and J lost 5, with 16 bases in between. The germline V gene has CDR1 MNHEY and CDR2 SMNVEV (reference sequence). In DNA form, the CDR3 reads TGTGCCAGAGAAGTGCCGTCGGGTACTGAAGCTTTCTTT. Translated, it gives CAREVPSGTEAFF.

This chain links TRBV2 with TRBJ2-7; D unresolved. V was trimmed by 8 bases and J by 4 bases, leaving 15 bases between them. Germline V gene lookup returns CDR1 SNHLY and CDR2 FYNNEI. The CDR3 totals 13 residues. The CDR3 nucleotides read TGTGCCAGCGGGTTAGGCTTTTCTTACGAGCAGTACTTC. It encodes CASGLGFSYEQYF.

The rearrangement joins TRBV11-3 to TRBJ2-7; 7 bases match TRBD1. The germline gives CDR1 SGHNT, CDR2 YENEEA. This CDR3 region has 14 residues. The ends lost 5 bases at V and 3 bases at J; junction bases unmatched: 7. Here the CDR3 reads CASSTTGTVYEQYF. For the CDR3, the DNA is TGTGCCAGCAGCACAACCGGGACAGTCTACGAGCAGTACTTC. Complete variable domain (other parts from reference TRBV11-3 and TRBJ2-7): EAGVVQSPRYKIIEKKQPVAFWCNPISGHNTLYWYLQNLGQGPELLIRYENEEAVDDSQLPKDRFSAERLKGVDSTLKIQPAELGDSAVYLCASSTTGTVYEQYFGPGTRLTVT.

The J gene is TRBJ2-5, the V gene TRBV5-1; 9 bases fit TRBD2. Unmatched junction bases numbered 6, after V lost 2 bases and J lost 1 base. This CDR3 spans 16 amino acids. Germline V CDR1 and CDR2: SGHRS, YFSETQ. The CDR3 DNA sequence: TGCGCCAGCAGCTTAGCGATTAGCGGGGGCCAAGAGACCCAGTACTTC. The encoded protein is CASSLAISGGQETQYF.

A single count supports this clone. J is TRBJ2-2 and V is TRBV28; D is perhaps TRBD1 or TRBD2 (6 bases each). V was shortened by 2 bases and J by 6 bases, with 13 bases between the two germline ends. The CDR3 has 15 amino acids. CDR1 is MDHEN, CDR2 SYDVKM, per germline. As DNA, the CDR3 is TGTGCCAGCAGTTTAGGTGTGGGGGGCCCCGGGGAGCTGTTTTTT. This translates into CASSLGVGGPGELFF.

V is TRBV14 and J is TRBJ2-5; weak D call: TRBD2 (5 bases). This CDR3 is 15 amino acids long. V shed 4 bases and J shed 1 base, with 13 bases lying between them. In germline, CDR1 is SGHDN, CDR2 FVKESK. The CDR3 DNA follows: TGTGCCAGCAGCCCCTCGGGGTGGGGCCAAGAGACCCAGTACTTC. Its translation: CASSPSGWGQETQYF.

Turning to this clone: Given the absence of the conserved phenylalanine or tryptophan at the CDR3 end, a read error is likely. Because the CDR3's place on the DNA is in doubt, the DNA is left out and the CDR3 is given as listed by TCRdb. This rearrangement joins TRBV28 to TRBJ2-7; no check of the table's D call, TRBD1, against the DNA was made. The germline CDR1 and CDR2 sequences are MDHEN and SYDVKM. From its first to its last residue, the CDR3 has 14 amino acids. The CDR3 protein is CASSSSSRDRVPHL.

The chain couples TRBV2 to TRBJ1-2; D might be TRBD1 (5 bases). Germline V CDR1 and CDR2: SNHLY, FYNNEI. This CDR3 spans 14 amino acids. V dropped 4 bases and J dropped 0 bases, with 9 bases sitting between them. CDR3 sequence (DNA): TGTGCCAGCAGTGCGACAGAAACTAACTATGGCTACACCTTC. Protein product: CASSATETNYGYTF.

V is TRBV2 and J is TRBJ2-1, with 7 bases aligning to TRBD2. The CDR3 consists of 17 residues. V lost 4 bases and J lost 9; bases outside the gene matches: 18. Looked up from germline, CDR1 is SNHLY and CDR2 is FYNNEI. The CDR3 region is CASSGYRDYPSRSEQFF. The CDR3 nucleotides are TGTGCCAGCAGTGGGTACCGGGACTATCCTTCCAGGAGTGAGCAGTTCTTC.

V is TRBV5-1 and J is TRBJ2-7; TRBD1 agrees at 10 bases. Trimming removed 6 bases from V and 3 bases from J; junction bases left unmatched: 3. There are 13 residues in the CDR3. CDR1 is SGHRS and CDR2 is YFSETQ in the germline V gene. CDR3 sequence (DNA): TGCGCCAGCACGAGGACAGGGGGCTACGAGCAGTACTTC. It encodes CASTRTGGYEQYF.

The chain employs TRBV4-2 and TRBJ2-5; 15 bases fit TRBD2. The CDR3 totals 22 residues. V shed 4 bases and J 2 bases; nucleotides not matched to a gene: 20. Per germline, CDR1 LGHNA and CDR2 YNFKEQ. The DNA for the CDR3 is TGTGCCAGCAGCCGTAACTCCCGGACTAGCGGGGGGGCGCGGTTCCTACAAGAGACCCAGTACTTC. It encodes CASSRNSRTSGGARFLQETQYF.

The chain has TRBV2 and TRBJ2-7; 8 nucleotides agree with TRBD1. In germline, CDR1 is SNHLY, CDR2 FYNNEI. The CDR3 is 14 residues long. Unmatched junction bases numbered 3, after V lost 3 bases and J lost 2 bases. CDR3 nucleotides: TGTGCCAGCAGTGATCGGACAGGGACCTACGAGCAGTACTTC. Translated: CASSDRTGTYEQYF.

V usage is TRBV4-2 and J usage is TRBJ1-1, with a weak D call TRBD1 (6 bases). CDR1 is LGHNA and CDR2 is YNFKEQ in the germline V gene. The length of the CDR3 is 14 residues. The V end was cut by 3 bases, the J end by 1 base, with 9 bases between. The CDR3 reads CASSQSTGNTEAFF. CDR3 DNA: TGTGCCAGCAGCCAGTCGACAGGGAACACTGAAGCTTTCTTT.

The rearrangement uses TRBV9 and TRBJ2-1; unclear D gene. Germline CDR1 and CDR2: SGDLS and YYNGEE. Trimming stripped 4 bases from V and 5 bases from J, with 13 bases between. This CDR3 comprises 14 residues. The CDR3 DNA is TGTGCCAGCAGCTTTGGTACAGATCACAATGAGCAGTTCTTC. Its protein is CASSFGTDHNEQFF.

This clone was picked up one time. V gene TRBV19 combines with J gene TRBJ2-1, with D tentatively TRBD1 (6 bases). The germline CDR1 and CDR2 sequences are LNHDA and SQIVND (reference sequence). CDR3 length equals 14 residues. V lost 0 bases to trimming and J lost 5 bases, with 8 bases between them. CDR3 sequence reads: CASSIEGAHNEQFF. DNA for the CDR3: TGTGCCAGTAGTATAGAGGGGGCGCACAATGAGCAGTTCTTC.